Below are 5 T cell receptor beta chains sequenced from a single sample in a study of CDR3 diversity in severe acne. TCRdb used MiXCR to reprocess the PCR reads, holding one entry per CDR3 protein. The data show tens of thousands of distinct CDR3 sequences, under 65% seen once. Sequenced input: blood. These receptors all stem from a male donor in good health, without acne.

This clonotype was counted many times. This chain joins TRBV14 and TRBJ1-2; 9 bases agree with TRBD1. The CDR3 has 13 residues. Germline V gene data show CDR1 as SGHDN and CDR2 as FVKESK. V lost 4 bases and J lost 6; bases outside the gene matches: 3. The DNA for the CDR3 is TGTGCCAGCAGCCCCCGGACAGGGGATGGCTACACCTTC. It encodes CASSPRTGDGYTF.

The rearrangement links TRBV9 to TRBJ2-2; weak D call: TRBD2 (5 bases). Trimming shortened V by 0 bases and J by 7 bases, and 13 bases separated the two germline ends. CDR1 is SGDLS and CDR2 is YYNGEE in the germline V gene. This CDR3 spans 15 amino acids. This CDR3 is CASSVEEARGGELFF. CDR3 sequence (DNA): TGTGCCAGCAGCGTAGAGGAGGCCCGCGGCGGGGAGCTGTTTTTT.

In its sample, this clonotype was seen many times. The V gene is TRBV3-1, the J gene TRBJ1-5; possible D gene TRBD1, 5 bases. CDR3 size: 16 residues. V was shortened by 4 bases and J by 7 bases, with 20 bases between the two germline ends. Germline V CDR1 and CDR2: LGHDT, YNNKEL (reference sequence). The DNA of the CDR3 is TGTGCCAGCAGCCCCACCTTGGGACTGAAAGCCCAGCCCCAGCATTTT. This codes for CASSPTLGLKAQPQHF.

The chain couples TRBV4-1 to TRBJ2-5; 15 bases fit TRBD2. CDR1 MGHRA and CDR2 YSYEKL come from the germline V gene. V lost 4 bases to trimming and J lost 5 bases; unmatched junction nucleotides: 5. CDR3 length: 16 amino acids. CDR3 region: CASSRSGTSGGETQYF. The CDR3 nucleotides are TGCGCCAGCAGCCGCTCCGGGACTAGCGGGGGGGAGACCCAGTACTTC.

This clonotype was recorded at least ten times. The V gene is TRBV9, the J gene TRBJ2-7, with 8 bases fitting TRBD2. The CDR3 has 14 amino acids. With V trimmed by 0 bases and J by 3 bases, 2 bases remained unmatched. The germline gives CDR1 SGDLS, CDR2 YYNGEE. CDR3 coding DNA: TGTGCCAGCAGCGTAGCTACTAGCGGCTACGAGCAGTACTTC. Translation gives CASSVATSGYEQYF.